The present T cell receptor beta chain was sequenced within a study of cytomegalovirus exposure and HLA in healthy donors. Looked up from germline, CDR1 is GTSNPN and CDR2 is SVGIG (reference sequence). This CDR3 contains 16 residues. Trimming left V 7 bases short and J 2 bases short, with 23 bases between. A remark on this clone: Its antigen remains unidentified.

PCR was performed using 60 Vbeta and 13 Jbeta primers. Produced via immunoSEQ multiplex PCR; TCRdb's table is partial and in-frame only. The sample lists about 140,000 clones; 76% were seen once. Overall study findings and caveats: Other equally common chains were less clonally expanded than HLA-associated TCR beta chains, a later analysis showed. Common viral pathogens seemed to be connected with several of the most significant clusters, according to a later analysis. Diagnosis of cytomegalovirus status made by the classifier reportedly showed high specificity and sensitivity. About 90% or about 30% of the time was how often most TCR beta V segments were productive, according to an earlier analysis.

The TCR sequence derives from a woman between 40 and 50 years old in good health and CMV-seronegative. The specimen sequenced was PBMCs. V is TRBV30 and J is TRBJ1-2, with a tentative D call TRBD1 (6 bases). In nucleotides, the CDR3 is TGTGCCTTCTACCTCGCCGGGACATCGGGCAACTATGGCTACACCTTC. Amino acid sequence: CAFYLAGTSGNYGYTF. Full variable domain (remainder filled in from reference TRBV30 and TRBJ1-2): SQTIHQWPATLVQPVGSPLSLECTVEGTSNPNLYWYRQAAGRGLQLLFYSVGIGQISSEVPQNLSASRPQDRQFILSSKKLLLSDSGFYLCAFYLAGTSGNYGYTFGSGTRLTVV.